Following are 28 T cell receptor beta chains from one sample sequenced in a study of blood T cell repertoires in COVID-19. The method was immunoSEQ multiplex PCR; TCRdb's version includes in-frame clones alone and lacks a portion of them. The sample lists some 340,000 clones, 85% occurring once. Sequencing was carried out using peripheral blood. The receptors originated from a woman under 30 with acute or convalescent COVID-19.

This sequence joins TRBV5-8 and TRBJ1-5; TRBD1 might be the D (6 bases). The CDR3 runs 15 residues. Germline CDR1 reads SGHTS; CDR2 reads YDEGEE. The germline V and J ends were trimmed by 0 bases and 5 bases, with 12 bases remaining between them. The CDR3 DNA follows: TGTGCCAGCAGCTTGGAGGGGGTTTTCTATCAGCCCCAGCATTTT. Amino acids: CASSLEGVFYQPQHF.

This clone occurred once. V usage is TRBV5-6 and J usage is TRBJ1-5, with D possibly TRBD1 on 6 matching bases. V lost 5 bases and J lost 9, with 21 bases in between. This CDR3 comprises 15 residues. The germline CDR1 and CDR2 sequences are SGHDT and YYEEEE. The CDR3: CASSLGGGGAGPQHF. CDR3 in DNA: TGTGCCAGCAGTCTCGGAGGGGGGGGAGCCGGGCCCCAGCATTTT.

This clone showed up just a few times. The chain links TRBV3-1 (or the pseudogene TRBV3-2) to TRBJ2-5, with 9 bases aligning to TRBD2. CDR3 length: 15 amino acids. V was pared by 1 base and J by 5 bases, with 5 bases of the junction left unmatched. The germline gives CDR1 LGHDT, CDR2 YNNKEL (reference sequence). The chain's CDR3 is CASSQGAGGSETQYF. The CDR3 bases are TGTGCCAGCAGCCAAGGGGCGGGGGGGTCGGAGACCCAGTACTTC.

V is TRBV9 and J is TRBJ1-1; possible D gene TRBD1, 6 bases. Germline V lookup: CDR1 SGDLS, CDR2 YYNGEE. The V end was cut by 5 bases, the J end by 0 bases, with 11 bases between. This CDR3 comprises 14 residues. CDR3 protein: CASSVGALNTEAFF. CDR3 in DNA: TGTGCCAGCAGTGTGGGGGCCCTGAACACTGAAGCTTTCTTT. Together with reference TRBV9 and TRBJ1-1, the CDR3 gives the full variable domain: DSGVTQTPKHLITATGQRVTLRCSPRSGDLSVYWYQQSLDQGLQFLIQYYNGEERAKGNILERFSAQQFPDLHSELNLSSLELGDSALYFCASSVGALNTEAFFGQGTRLTVV.

The table lists this clone with a few counts. The chain uses TRBV14 and TRBJ2-3, with D perhaps TRBD2 (6 bases). CDR3 length: 12 amino acids. Germline values: CDR1 SGHDN, CDR2 FVKESK. Trimming left V 7 bases short and J 6 bases short, with 11 bases between. CDR3 protein: CASTGGSDTQYF. Here the CDR3 DNA reads TGTGCCAGCACCGGGGGATCGGATACGCAGTATTTT.

This chain joins TRBV10-1 and TRBJ2-2, with D hard to call. V lost 3 bases to trimming and J lost 1 base, with 3 bases between them. The CDR3 is 13 amino acids. The V gene's germline CDR1 is WNHNN and CDR2 SYGVQD (reference sequence). CDR3 DNA: TGCGCCAGCAGTGACGGGAACACCGGGGAGCTGTTTTTT. Its protein product is CASSDGNTGELFF.

This clone showed up just once. The chain is built from TRBV28 and TRBJ1-1, with unresolved D. Per germline, CDR1 MDHEN and CDR2 SYDVKM. Trimming took off 6 bases at V and 5 bases at J, with 16 bases between the two ends. The length of the CDR3 is 14 residues. The CDR3 DNA follows: TGTGCCAGCAGCCGAATTTCCGAGAGGACTGAAGCTTTCTTT. It codes for CASSRISERTEAFF.

This clone was detected only once. The rearrangement uses TRBV20-1 and TRBJ2-5; TRBD1 is a possible D gene (5 bases). V was cut by 4 bases and J by 9 bases, with 12 bases left in between. Germline V lookup: CDR1 DFQATT, CDR2 SNEGSKA (reference sequence). The CDR3 consists of 11 residues. CDR3 nucleotide sequence: TGCAGTGCTATCCAGGGCCCGGCCCAGTACTTC. It encodes CSAIQGPAQYF.

This sequence joins TRBV3-1 (or the pseudogene TRBV3-2) and TRBJ2-7; TRBD2 matches 8 bases. The V gene's germline CDR1 is LGHDT and CDR2 YNNKEL (reference sequence). This CDR3 comprises 15 residues. The junction had 9 bases not matched to a gene; V was cut back by 4 bases and J by 4 bases. CDR3 region: CASSRATGLGYEQYF. The CDR3, as DNA: TGTGCCAGCAGCCGGGCCACGGGACTAGGTTACGAGCAGTACTTC.

This chain links TRBV7-3 with TRBJ1-6; tentatively, D is TRBD1 (5 bases). V dropped 5 bases and J dropped 5 bases, with 19 bases sitting between them. CDR1 SGHTA and CDR2 FQGTGA come from the germline V gene. The CDR3 totals 17 residues. The CDR3 DNA reads TGTGCCAGCAGCCTGCAACCGGACATATTGAATAATTCACCCCTCCACTTT. As protein: CASSLQPDILNNSPLHF.

The chain employs TRBV6-5 and TRBJ1-4; unclear D gene. The V gene lost 0 bases and the J gene lost 4 bases, with 6 bases spanning the gap. This CDR3 spans 14 amino acids. Germline lookup yields CDR1 MNHEY and CDR2 SVGAGI. In nucleotides, the CDR3 is TGTGCCAGCAGTTACTCCTCTCTTAATGAAAAACTGTTTTTT. This gives the protein CASSYSSLNEKLFF.

The V call is TRBV27, the J call TRBJ1-2; 8 bases match TRBD1. Germline V gene sequence: CDR1 MNHEY, CDR2 SMNVEV (reference sequence). The CDR3 has 14 amino acids. Trimming cost V 6 bases and J 2 bases; bases outside gene matches: 5. The CDR3 region is CASSPRTGNYGYTF. The CDR3 DNA follows: TGTGCCAGCAGCCCTAGGACAGGGAACTATGGCTACACCTTC.

This rearrangement joins TRBV5-6 to TRBJ2-1, with D possibly TRBD2 on 5 matching bases. The CDR3 loop spans 14 amino acids. Germline CDR1 reads SGHDT; CDR2 reads YYEEEE. V was clipped by 2 bases and J by 1 base, with 7 bases between them. The CDR3 nucleotides read TGTGCCAGCAGCTTCGGGGTATCCTACAATGAGCAGTTCTTC. Translating it yields CASSFGVSYNEQFF. The variable domain in full, completed from reference TRBV5-6 and TRBJ2-1, reads DAGVTQSPTHLIKTRGQQVTLRCSPKSGHDTVSWYQQALGQGPQFIFQYYEEEERQRGNFPDRFSGHQFPNYSSELNVNALLLGDSALYLCASSFGVSYNEQFFGPGTRLTVL.

The CDR3 DNA is TGCAGCGTAAGACAGCTCGATGGCTACACCTTC. This gives the protein CSVRQLDGYTF. This chain links TRBV29-1 with TRBJ1-2, with D perhaps matching TRBD1 (5 bases). Germline loops: CDR1 SQVTM, CDR2 ANQGSEA. The CDR3 is 11 residues long. V lost 6 bases to trimming and J lost 6 bases, with 11 bases between them.

This chain links TRBV6-6 with TRBJ1-2; D gene uncertain. This CDR3 comprises 13 residues. Germline V gene data show CDR1 as MNHNY and CDR2 as SVGAGI (reference sequence). Trimming shortened V by 0 bases and J by 5 bases, and 7 bases separated the two germline ends. The CDR3 nucleotides read TGTGCCAGCAGTTACTCGACGGGGTATGGCTACACCTTC. Encoded protein: CASSYSTGYGYTF.

The chain has TRBV27 and TRBJ1-1; TRBD1 matches 7 bases. The V segment lost 7 bases and the J segment 2 bases; nucleotides outside the gene matches: 7. Germline CDR1 is MNHEY and CDR2 is SMNVEV (reference sequence). The CDR3 loop spans 14 amino acids. The CDR3 DNA reads TGTGCCAGCAAAAGACGGACAGGTAACACTGAAGCTTTCTTT. It yields the protein CASKRRTGNTEAFF.

The chain is built from TRBV6-5 and TRBJ2-5; the D gene is possibly TRBD1 (5 bases). Per germline, CDR1 MNHEY and CDR2 SVGAGI. The CDR3 covers 16 residues. V was shortened by 0 bases and J by 0 bases, with 11 bases between the two germline ends. Here the CDR3 reads CASSYSGAVYQETQYF. CDR3 nucleotide sequence: TGTGCCAGCAGTTACTCAGGGGCAGTGTACCAAGAGACCCAGTACTTC.

This sequence joins TRBV5-4 and TRBJ2-1; 13 positions agree with TRBD2. CDR3 size: 14 residues. The germline V gene has CDR1 SGHNT and CDR2 YYREEE (reference sequence). V was pared by 4 bases and J by 5 bases, with 0 bases of the junction left unmatched. The CDR3 region is CASSGLAGDNEQFF. The DNA for the CDR3 is TGTGCCAGCAGCGGACTAGCGGGGGACAATGAGCAGTTCTTC.

CDR3 sequence (DNA): TGTGCCAGCAGCCAAGGGACAGTCCAAGGGAATTCACCCCTCCACTTT. This translates into CASSQGTVQGNSPLHF. This sequence joins TRBV3-1 (or the pseudogene TRBV3-2) and TRBJ1-6; possible D gene TRBD1, 6 bases. The germline CDR1 and CDR2 sequences are LGHDT and YNNKEL (reference sequence). Trimming stripped 1 base from V and 7 bases from J, with 14 bases between. The CDR3 is made up of 16 amino acids.

The chain is built from TRBV28 and TRBJ1-1; unclear D gene. The CDR3 spans 16 residues. Germline V gene data show CDR1 as MDHEN and CDR2 as SYDVKM. Trimming shortened V by 2 bases and J by 1 base, and 14 bases separated the two germline ends. CDR3 in amino acids: CASSLGLWEGNTEAFF. Here the CDR3 DNA reads TGTGCCAGCAGTTTAGGGCTTTGGGAGGGGAACACTGAAGCTTTCTTT.

V and J are TRBV7-8 and TRBJ1-1, with 8 bases identical to TRBD1. The CDR3 has 11 amino acids. Germline loops: CDR1 SGHVS, CDR2 FQNEAQ. Trimming cost V 3 bases and J 11 bases; bases outside gene matches: 2. This chain's CDR3 is CASSLDRDAFF. The CDR3 DNA reads as TGTGCCAGCAGCTTGGACAGGGACGCTTTCTTT.

The chain uses TRBV6-5 and TRBJ1-6, with 7 bases matching TRBD1. CDR3 length: 13 amino acids. Germline V gives CDR1 MNHEY, CDR2 SVGAGI. Losses at the gene ends were 6 bases for V and 5 bases for J; bases not matched to a gene: 1. This chain's CDR3 is CASSGTDNSPLHF. In DNA, the CDR3 is TGTGCCAGCAGCGGGACAGATAATTCACCCCTCCACTTT.

This clone has only a few counts. The chain recombines TRBV12-3 or TRBV12-4 with TRBJ1-1; maybe TRBD1 (5 bases). V was cut by 6 bases and J by 8 bases, with 16 bases left in between. The CDR3 has 13 residues. The CDR3 DNA is TGTGCCAGCAGCTTGCTCCGGGACTCCGAAGCTTTCTTT. Its translation is CASSLLRDSEAFF.

This rearrangement joins TRBV6-5 to TRBJ1-3, with D perhaps TRBD1 (5 bases). The CDR3 consists of 16 residues. The ends were cut back, 2 bases at V and 0 bases at J, with 11 bases in the middle. Per the germline V gene, CDR1 is MNHEY and CDR2 is SVGAGI. For the CDR3, the DNA is TGTGCCAGCAGTTACGCGGGACTGAACTCTGGAAACACCATATATTTT. Translation: CASSYAGLNSGNTIYF.

The rearrangement links TRBV5-1 to TRBJ2-5; D is unclear. The V end lost 0 bases, the J end lost 5 bases, and 11 bases lay between the germline ends. This CDR3 has 14 residues. The V gene's germline CDR1 is SGHRS and CDR2 YFSETQ. The CDR3 sequence is CASSLAHPTETQYF. The CDR3 DNA reads as TGCGCCAGCAGCTTGGCCCATCCTACGGAGACCCAGTACTTC.

This rearrangement joins TRBV7-9 to TRBJ1-1; 9 positions match TRBD1. Germline V CDR1 and CDR2: SEHNR, FQNEAQ (reference sequence). The CDR3 contains 14 residues. V was pared by 4 bases and J by 8 bases, with 8 bases of the junction left unmatched. CDR3 amino acids: CASSSSRDREEAFF. The CDR3 DNA reads TGTGCCAGCAGCTCCTCGAGGGACAGGGAAGAAGCTTTCTTT.

This chain connects TRBV9 to TRBJ1-3, with 10 bases matching TRBD1. J gave up 4 bases and V 5 bases, and 3 bases lay outside the gene matches. The CDR3 extends over 14 amino acids. Germline V gives CDR1 SGDLS, CDR2 YYNGEE. The DNA of the CDR3 is TGTGCCAGCAGAGGGACAGGGGCCGGAAACACCATATATTTT. This translates into CASRGTGAGNTIYF.

The chain carries TRBV5-5 and TRBJ2-7; D is unclear. This CDR3 region has 12 residues. The V end lost 8 bases, the J end lost 1 base, and 10 bases lay between the germline ends. Looked up from germline, CDR1 is SGHKS and CDR2 is YYEKEE (reference sequence). The CDR3, as DNA: TGTGCCAGTAACACAGAATCCTACGAGCAGTACTTC. This gives the protein CASNTESYEQYF.